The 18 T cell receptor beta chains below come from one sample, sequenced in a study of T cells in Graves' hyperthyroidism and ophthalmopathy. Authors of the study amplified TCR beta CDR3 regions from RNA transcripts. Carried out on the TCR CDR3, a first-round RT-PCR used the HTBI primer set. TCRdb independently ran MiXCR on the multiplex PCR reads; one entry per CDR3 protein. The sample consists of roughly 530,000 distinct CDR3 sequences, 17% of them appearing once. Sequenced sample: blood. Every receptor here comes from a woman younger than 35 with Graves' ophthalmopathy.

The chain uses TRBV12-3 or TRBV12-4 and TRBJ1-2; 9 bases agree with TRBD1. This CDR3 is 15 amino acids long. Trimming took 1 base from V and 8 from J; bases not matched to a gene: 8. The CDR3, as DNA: TGTGCCAGCAGTTTAGTGGACAGGGGAGGTAGGGGCTACACCTTC. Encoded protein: CASSLVDRGGRGYTF.

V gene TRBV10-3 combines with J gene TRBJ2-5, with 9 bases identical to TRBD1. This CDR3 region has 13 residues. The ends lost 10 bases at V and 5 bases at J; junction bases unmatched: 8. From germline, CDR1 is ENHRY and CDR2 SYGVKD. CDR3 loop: CATRDRASETQYF. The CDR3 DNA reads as TGTGCCACCCGGGACAGGGCCTCGGAGACCCAGTACTTC.

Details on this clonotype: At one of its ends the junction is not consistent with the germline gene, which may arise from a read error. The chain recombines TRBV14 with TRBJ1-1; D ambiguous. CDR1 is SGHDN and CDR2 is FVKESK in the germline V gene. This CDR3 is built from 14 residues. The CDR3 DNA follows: TGTGCCAGCAGATCGACTGGGATGAAGACTGAAGCTTTCTTT. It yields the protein CASRSTGMKTEAFF.

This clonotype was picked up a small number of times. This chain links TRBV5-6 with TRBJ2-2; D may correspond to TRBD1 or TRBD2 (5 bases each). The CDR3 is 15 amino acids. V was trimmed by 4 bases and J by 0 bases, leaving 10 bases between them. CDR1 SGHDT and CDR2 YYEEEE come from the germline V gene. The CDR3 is CASSGGRTNTGELFF. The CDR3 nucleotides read TGTGCCAGCAGCGGGGGACGGACGAACACCGGGGAGCTGTTTTTT.

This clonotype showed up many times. CDR3 nucleotides: TGTGCCAGCAGCCTCGGGAGGGCCGGTGATACGCAGTATTTT. Encoded protein: CASSLGRAGDTQYF. This sequence joins TRBV5-4 and TRBJ2-3; TRBD2 matches at 8 bases. J gave up 6 bases and V 4 bases, and 7 bases lay outside the gene matches. The germline V gene encodes CDR1 SGHNT and CDR2 YYREEE (reference sequence). CDR3 length: 14 residues.

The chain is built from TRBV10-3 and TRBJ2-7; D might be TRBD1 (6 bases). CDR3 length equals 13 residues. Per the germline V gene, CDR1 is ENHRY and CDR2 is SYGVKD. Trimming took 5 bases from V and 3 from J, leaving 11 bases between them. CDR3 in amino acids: CAISLGASYEQYF. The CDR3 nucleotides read TGTGCCATCAGTTTGGGGGCCAGCTACGAGCAGTACTTC.

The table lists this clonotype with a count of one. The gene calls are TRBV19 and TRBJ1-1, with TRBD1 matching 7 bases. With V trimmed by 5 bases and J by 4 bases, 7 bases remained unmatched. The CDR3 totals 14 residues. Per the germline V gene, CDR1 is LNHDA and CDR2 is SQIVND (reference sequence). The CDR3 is CASSLQGGGTEAFF. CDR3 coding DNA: TGTGCCAGTAGTCTCCAGGGGGGCGGCACTGAAGCTTTCTTT.

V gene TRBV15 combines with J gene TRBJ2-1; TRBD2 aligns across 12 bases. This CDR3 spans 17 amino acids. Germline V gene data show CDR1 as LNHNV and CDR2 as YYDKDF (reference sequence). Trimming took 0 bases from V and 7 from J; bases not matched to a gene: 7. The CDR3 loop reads CATSRDLGLAGSNEQFF. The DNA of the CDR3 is TGTGCCACCAGCAGAGATCTCGGACTAGCGGGAAGTAATGAGCAGTTCTTC.

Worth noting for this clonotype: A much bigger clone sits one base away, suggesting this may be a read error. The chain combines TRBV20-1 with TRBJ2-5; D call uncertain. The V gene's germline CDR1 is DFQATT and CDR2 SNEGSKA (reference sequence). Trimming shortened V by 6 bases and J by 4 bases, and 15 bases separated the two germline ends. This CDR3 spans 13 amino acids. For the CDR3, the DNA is TGCAGTGCCTCTAATAACCTCAGAGAGACCCAGTACTTC. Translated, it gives CSASNNLRETQYF.

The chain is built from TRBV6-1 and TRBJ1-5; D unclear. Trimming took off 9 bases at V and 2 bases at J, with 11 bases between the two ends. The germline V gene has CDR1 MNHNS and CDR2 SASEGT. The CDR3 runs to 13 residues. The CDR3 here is CARGPGGNQPQHF. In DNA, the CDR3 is TGTGCCAGAGGGCCCGGGGGCAATCAGCCCCAGCATTTT.

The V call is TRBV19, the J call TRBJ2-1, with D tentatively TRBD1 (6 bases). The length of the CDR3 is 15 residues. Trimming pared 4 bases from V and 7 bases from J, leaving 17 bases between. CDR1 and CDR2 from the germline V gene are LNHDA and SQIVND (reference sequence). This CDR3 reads CASSNGWDTENEQFF. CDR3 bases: TGTGCCAGTAGTAATGGCTGGGACACGGAGAATGAGCAGTTCTTC.

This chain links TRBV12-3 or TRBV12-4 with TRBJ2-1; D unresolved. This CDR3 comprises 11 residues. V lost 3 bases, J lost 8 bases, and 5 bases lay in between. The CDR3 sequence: CASSFVDEQFF. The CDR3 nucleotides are TGTGCCAGCAGTTTCGTGGATGAGCAGTTCTTC.

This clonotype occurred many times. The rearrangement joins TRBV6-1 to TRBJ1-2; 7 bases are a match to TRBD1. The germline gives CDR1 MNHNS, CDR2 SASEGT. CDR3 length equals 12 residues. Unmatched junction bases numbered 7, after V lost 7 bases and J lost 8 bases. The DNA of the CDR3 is TGTGCCAGCACCCCGACAGGGCACGGCTACACCTTC. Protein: CASTPTGHGYTF.

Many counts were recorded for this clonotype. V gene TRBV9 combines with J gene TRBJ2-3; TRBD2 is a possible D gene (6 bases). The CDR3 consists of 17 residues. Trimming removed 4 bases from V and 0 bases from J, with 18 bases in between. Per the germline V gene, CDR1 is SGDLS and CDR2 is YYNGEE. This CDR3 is CASSPNLAFTSTDTQYF. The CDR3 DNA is TGTGCCAGCAGCCCTAATCTAGCGTTCACTAGCACAGATACGCAGTATTTT.

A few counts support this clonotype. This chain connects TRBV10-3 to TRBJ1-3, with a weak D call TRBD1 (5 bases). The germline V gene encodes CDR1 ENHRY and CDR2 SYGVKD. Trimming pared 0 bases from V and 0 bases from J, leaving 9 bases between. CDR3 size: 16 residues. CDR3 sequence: CAISESRGRSGNTIYF. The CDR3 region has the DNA TGTGCCATCAGTGAGTCTCGGGGCCGCTCTGGAAACACCATATATTTT.

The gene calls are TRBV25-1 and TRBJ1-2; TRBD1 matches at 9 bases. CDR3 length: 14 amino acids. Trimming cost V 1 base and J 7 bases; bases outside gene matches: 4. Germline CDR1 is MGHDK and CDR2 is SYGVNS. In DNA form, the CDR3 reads TGTGCCAGCAGTGAATTGTGGACAGGGGCTGGCTACACCTTC. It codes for CASSELWTGAGYTF.

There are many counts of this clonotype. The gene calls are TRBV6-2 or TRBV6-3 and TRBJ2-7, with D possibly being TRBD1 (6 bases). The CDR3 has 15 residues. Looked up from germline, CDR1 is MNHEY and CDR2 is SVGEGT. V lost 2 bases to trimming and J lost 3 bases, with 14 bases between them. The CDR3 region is CASSYGPARGYEQYF. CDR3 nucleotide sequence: TGTGCCAGCAGTTACGGCCCCGCCAGGGGCTACGAGCAGTACTTC.

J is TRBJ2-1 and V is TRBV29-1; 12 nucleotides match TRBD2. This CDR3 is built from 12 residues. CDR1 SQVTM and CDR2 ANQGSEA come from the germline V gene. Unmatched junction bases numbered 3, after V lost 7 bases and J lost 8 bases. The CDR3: CSDRLAGDEQFF. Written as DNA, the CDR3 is TGCAGCGACAGACTAGCGGGGGATGAGCAGTTCTTC.